The 20 T cell receptor beta chains below all came from one sample that was sequenced in a study of beta chain features in type 1 diabetes. The authors reverse transcribed all of the isolated RNA, so sequencing captured expressed TCRB transcripts. Data came from immunoSEQ multiplex PCR; TCRdb stores just in-frame clones and leaves some out. The repertoire includes 350,000 or so clones, roughly a fifth of them detected once, and 0.035% to 0.05% sits in the top ten. Sequenced input: naive CD4+ T cells from blood. The receptors shown here come from a woman between 18 and 30 years old in good health.

This clone appeared a few times. This chain links TRBV5-1 with TRBJ2-1; TRBD2 aligns across 12 bases. The V and J ends lost 1 base and 10 bases, in that order; junction bases with no gene match: 6. The CDR3 is made up of 15 amino acids. Germline lookup yields CDR1 SGHRS and CDR2 YFSETQ. CDR3 coding DNA: TGCGCCAGCAGCTTGACTAGCGGGAGGTGGTTCGAGCAGTTCTTC. Protein sequence: CASSLTSGRWFEQFF.

This clone has just a few counts. This sample also contains other DNA sequences that code for the same CDR3. The chain is built from TRBV20-1 and TRBJ1-1, with 7 bases identical to TRBD1. V shed 3 bases and J 8 bases; nucleotides not matched to a gene: 3. The CDR3 totals 11 residues. Germline values: CDR1 DFQATT, CDR2 SNEGSKA (reference sequence). CDR3 nucleotides: TGCAGTGCTAGGGGGACAGCAGAAGCTTTCTTT. This translates into CSARGTAEAFF.

The J gene is TRBJ2-5, the V gene TRBV9; TRBD2 might be the D (7 bases). The germline V gene encodes CDR1 SGDLS and CDR2 YYNGEE. Between the trimmed V and J ends, which lost 4 bases and 2 bases, there was a span of 15 bases. This CDR3 has 15 amino acids. Here the CDR3 reads CASSLQGGVQETQYF. The CDR3, as DNA: TGTGCCAGCAGCCTCCAAGGGGGGGTTCAAGAGACCCAGTACTTC.

This clone was recorded a few times. The J gene is TRBJ2-7, the V gene TRBV29-1; no clear D gene. V shed 6 bases and J shed 3 bases, with 18 bases lying between them. CDR3 length: 14 residues. Germline CDR1 reads SQVTM; CDR2 reads ANQGSEA. The CDR3 coding sequence is TGCAGCGTGGTACCATTGGGCTTAAACTACGAGCAGTACTTC. Its translation: CSVVPLGLNYEQYF.

The rearrangement joins TRBV7-9 to TRBJ1-4; TRBD1 aligns across 10 bases. Germline CDR1 and CDR2: SEHNR and FQNEAQ (reference sequence). CDR3 length equals 14 residues. Trimming at V came to 3 bases and at J to 7 bases, leaving 2 bases not matched to a gene. Here the CDR3 reads CASSLDRGSEKLFF. The CDR3 nucleotides are TGTGCCAGCAGCTTGGACAGGGGGAGTGAAAAACTGTTTTTT.

The rearrangement links TRBV4-3 to TRBJ1-5, with TRBD1 matching over 7 bases. J was trimmed by 3 bases and V by 4 bases; bases with no gene match: 6. In germline, CDR1 is LGHNA, CDR2 YSLEER. CDR3 size: 15 residues. The CDR3 here is CASSLRQGVNQPQHF. The CDR3 DNA is TGCGCCAGCAGCCTACGACAGGGCGTCAATCAGCCCCAGCATTTT.

The gene calls are TRBV2 and TRBJ2-1; TRBD2 matches at 12 bases. Germline V gene sequence: CDR1 SNHLY, CDR2 FYNNEI. With V trimmed by 5 bases and J by 5 bases, 10 bases remained unmatched. The CDR3 consists of 17 residues. Here the CDR3 DNA reads TGTGCCAGCAGTCGCCTCTCTAGCGGGGGGGCGAACAATGAGCAGTTCTTC. This translates into CASSRLSSGGANNEQFF. The full variable domain, rest sourced from reference TRBV2 and TRBJ2-1, is EPEVTQTPSHQVTQMGQEVILRCVPISNHLYFYWYRQILGQKVEFLVSFYNNEISEKSEIFDDQFSVERPDGSNFTLKIRSTKLEDSAMYFCASSRLSSGGANNEQFFGPGTRLTVL.

The genes are TRBV7-2 and TRBJ2-4; 9 nucleotides align to TRBD2. CDR3 size: 16 residues. V lost 5 bases and J lost 9; bases outside the gene matches: 14. The germline V gene encodes CDR1 SGHTA and CDR2 FQGNSA. The CDR3 coding sequence is TGTGCCAGCAGCCAAGTGCGGGGGGGCACTGGGGGCATTCAGTACTTC. Translation: CASSQVRGGTGGIQYF.

This clone was seen a handful of times. Distinct nucleotide sequences in the sample also encode this CDR3. V and J are TRBV5-4 and TRBJ2-3; no firm D call. Germline V lookup: CDR1 SGHNT, CDR2 YYREEE (reference sequence). This CDR3 has 13 residues. V dropped 3 bases and J dropped 0 bases, with 5 bases sitting between them. CDR3 amino acids: CASSSTSTDTQYF. The CDR3 nucleotides are TGTGCCAGCAGCTCTACTAGCACAGATACGCAGTATTTT.

This chain joins TRBV10-3 and TRBJ2-7, with 9 bases that match TRBD1. The CDR3 sequence is 13 residues long. The germline CDR1 and CDR2 sequences are ENHRY and SYGVKD. The ends lost 6 bases at V and 4 bases at J; junction bases unmatched: 4. The CDR3 nucleotides are TGTGCCATCAGGGGACAGGGAACTTACGAGCAGTACTTC. This translates into CAIRGQGTYEQYF.

This clone showed up just a few times. The rearrangement links TRBV4-2 to TRBJ2-1, with 10 positions matching TRBD2. Germline values: CDR1 LGHNA, CDR2 YNFKEQ. The CDR3 contains 16 residues. The V gene end was trimmed by 4 bases and the J gene end by 4 bases; junction bases not matched to a gene: 7. The chain's CDR3 is CASSLITSGVYNEQFF. The CDR3 bases are TGTGCCAGCAGCCTTATCACTAGCGGGGTATACAATGAGCAGTTCTTC.

This clone has only a few counts. CDR3 residues: CASSQLPRTSGSNEQFF. CDR3 bases: TGCGCCAGCAGCCAACTACCAAGGACTAGCGGGTCCAATGAGCAGTTCTTC. The V gene is TRBV4-1, the J gene TRBJ2-1; 11 bases map to TRBD2. CDR1 and CDR2 (germline): MGHRA, YSYEKL. The CDR3 runs to 17 residues. Unmatched junction bases numbered 9, after V lost 2 bases and J lost 6 bases.

This clone has just a few counts. The chain links TRBV29-1 to TRBJ2-1; 8 bases line up with TRBD1. The CDR3 totals 12 residues. V was clipped by 5 bases and J by 11 bases; unmatched bases: 8. Germline lookup yields CDR1 SQVTM and CDR2 ANQGSEA. The CDR3 here is CSVTMDRAKQFF. For the CDR3, the DNA is TGCAGCGTTACGATGGACAGGGCCAAGCAGTTCTTC.

This clone was seen a handful of times. V usage is TRBV11-2 and J usage is TRBJ2-3; 9 nucleotides agree with TRBD2. Germline V gene lookup returns CDR1 SGHAT and CDR2 FQNNGV. CDR3 length equals 16 residues. The V segment lost 3 bases and the J segment 2 bases; nucleotides outside the gene matches: 6. The CDR3: CASSFRTSAFTDTQYF. Here the CDR3 DNA reads TGTGCCAGCAGCTTTAGGACTAGCGCCTTCACAGATACGCAGTATTTT.

Written as DNA, the CDR3 is TGTGCCACCAGTGGTACGGAGGTAGGGCAAGAGACCCAGTACTTC. As protein: CATSGTEVGQETQYF. The rearrangement joins TRBV15 to TRBJ2-5; a weak D match, TRBD2 (5 bases). Trimming removed 6 bases at V and 2 bases at J, with 16 bases between. Germline values: CDR1 LNHNV, CDR2 YYDKDF (reference sequence). This CDR3 contains 15 residues.

This clone was found a few times. The V gene is TRBV4-2, the J gene TRBJ2-3, with TRBD2 as a possible D gene (5 bases). The CDR3 totals 16 residues. The V gene's germline CDR1 is LGHNA and CDR2 YNFKEQ. V was pared by 0 bases and J by 0 bases, with 10 bases between. The CDR3 sequence: CASSQDKAASTDTQYF. The CDR3 DNA follows: TGTGCCAGCAGCCAAGATAAAGCGGCTAGCACAGATACGCAGTATTTT.

The chain recombines TRBV7-3 with TRBJ2-7; 8 bases agree with TRBD2. V shed 3 bases, J shed 0 bases, and the junction held 4 bases outside the gene matches. The CDR3 consists of 15 residues. Germline V lookup: CDR1 SGHTA, CDR2 FQGTGA. For the CDR3, the DNA is TGTGCCAGCAGCTTTGCGGGGGGCCGCTCCTACGAGCAGTACTTC. This gives the protein CASSFAGGRSYEQYF.

In the case of this clone: Distinct nucleotide sequences in the sample also encode this CDR3. J is TRBJ1-1 and V is TRBV30, with a tentative D call TRBD1 (6 bases). Germline V gene lookup returns CDR1 GTSNPN and CDR2 SVGIG (reference sequence). V was trimmed by 0 bases and J by 8 bases, leaving 10 bases between them. This CDR3 contains 12 residues. The CDR3: CAWSVQGLEAFF. DNA for the CDR3: TGTGCCTGGAGTGTACAGGGTTTGGAAGCTTTCTTT. Together with reference TRBV30 and TRBJ1-1, the CDR3 gives the full variable domain: SQTIHQWPATLVQPVGSPLSLECTVEGTSNPNLYWYRQAAGRGLQLLFYSVGIGQISSEVPQNLSASRPQDRQFILSSKKLLLSDSGFYLCAWSVQGLEAFFGQGTRLTVV.

The chain couples TRBV5-1 to TRBJ2-7; the match to TRBD2 covers 11 bases. Germline CDR1 is SGHRS and CDR2 is YFSETQ. The CDR3 loop spans 14 amino acids. The junction had 5 bases not matched to a gene; V was cut back by 3 bases and J by 6 bases. CDR3 bases: TGCGCCAGCAGCTCTAGCGGGGGGTTCGCCGAGCAGTACTTC. Its protein is CASSSSGGFAEQYF. The complete variable domain, with remaining parts taken from reference TRBV5-1 and TRBJ2-7, reads KAGVTQTPRYLIKTRGQQVTLSCSPISGHRSVSWYQQTPGQGLQFLFEYFSETQRNKGNFPGRFSGRQFSNSRSEMNVSTLELGDSALYLCASSSSGGFAEQYFGPGTRLTVT.

This clone was seen more than once but under ten times. This rearrangement joins TRBV5-6 to TRBJ2-7; D perhaps matches TRBD2 (6 bases). Germline CDR1 SGHDT, CDR2 YYEEEE. V was cut by 1 base and J by 2 bases, with 13 bases left in between. The CDR3 covers 15 residues. CDR3 loop: CASSLFRERTYEQYF. The CDR3 region has the DNA TGTGCCAGCAGCTTGTTTCGGGAGAGGACCTACGAGCAGTACTTC.